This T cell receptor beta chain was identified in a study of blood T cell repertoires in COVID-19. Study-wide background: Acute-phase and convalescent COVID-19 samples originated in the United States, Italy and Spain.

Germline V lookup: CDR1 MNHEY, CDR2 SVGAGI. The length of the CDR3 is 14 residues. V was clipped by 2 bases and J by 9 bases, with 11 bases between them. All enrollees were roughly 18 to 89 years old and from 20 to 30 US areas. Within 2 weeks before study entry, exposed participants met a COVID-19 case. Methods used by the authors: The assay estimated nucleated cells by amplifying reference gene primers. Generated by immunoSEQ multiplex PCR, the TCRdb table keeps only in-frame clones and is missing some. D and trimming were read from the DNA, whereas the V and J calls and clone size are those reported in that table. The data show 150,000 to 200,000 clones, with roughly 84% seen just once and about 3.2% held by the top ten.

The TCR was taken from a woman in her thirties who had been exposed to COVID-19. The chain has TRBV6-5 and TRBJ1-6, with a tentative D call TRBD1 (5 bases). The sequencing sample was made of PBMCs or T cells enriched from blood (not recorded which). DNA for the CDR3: TGTGCCAGCAGTTACGGGCAGGGAACTTCACCCCTCCACTTT. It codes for CASSYGQGTSPLHF.